This T cell receptor beta chain was recovered during a study of T cell changes during pregnancy in multiple sclerosis. Sequenced by immunoSEQ multiplex PCR; TCRdb stores in-frame clones only, minus some. The sample shows about 52,000 clones, 85% to 95% of them seen only once. The CDR3 totals 16 residues. Germline V gives CDR1 MGHDK, CDR2 SYGVNS. V dropped 1 base and J dropped 2; count of bases not matched to a gene: 5. The sequencing here drew on CD4+ T cells from peripheral blood mononuclear cells, taken before pregnancy. The clonotype originates from a female donor with multiple sclerosis, enrolled in a pregnancy study. This chain joins TRBV25-1 and TRBJ1-1; TRBD1 matches 9 bases. The CDR3 DNA follows: TGTGCCAGCAGTGAATTAGGACAGGGGAGAAACACTGAAGCTTTCTTT. It codes for CASSELGQGRNTEAFF.